This T cell receptor (beta chain) originates from a study of response to subunit inactivated influenza vaccine. Ten or more counts support this clonotype. Its specificity is unknown. MiXCR was run by TCRdb on the RT-PCR reads, yielding one entry per CDR3 protein. This sample has about 520,000 distinct CDR3 sequences; 6% to 9% occur once, and the top ten carry approximately 14%. Overall study results and limits: There was a suggestion from the authors that each seasonal influenza vaccination recruits few new T cells.

The CDR3 loop spans 16 amino acids. The germline gives CDR1 LGHDT, CDR2 YNNKEL (reference sequence). Trimming at V came to 6 bases and at J to 8 bases, leaving 15 bases not matched to a gene. The sample consisted of PBMCs from blood, taken less than 30 months after vaccination. The chain recombines TRBV3-1 with TRBJ2-1; 8 bases match TRBD2. The TCR comes from a man aged 50-75 years who received an inactivated influenza vaccine. CDR3 sequence reads: CASSPHDRLASYEQFF. CDR3 in DNA: TGTGCCAGCAGTCCCCATGATCGACTAGCGAGCTATGAGCAGTTCTTC.